The 10 T cell receptor beta chains given below trace back to one sample, sequenced in a study of shared T cell receptors in the human thymus. Data came from immunoSEQ multiplex PCR; TCRdb stores just in-frame clones and leaves some out. The table records hundreds of thousands of clones, around 87% of them present only once. These data were likewise used in another study, on human thymus T cells.

The sample taken for sequencing was thymocytes. Receptors originate from a boy under two years old with a congenital heart defect.

The gene calls are TRBV30 and TRBJ1-5; D is unresolved. V was pared by 0 bases and J by 6 bases, with 15 bases between. The CDR3 covers 15 residues. Germline loops: CDR1 GTSNPN, CDR2 SVGIG (reference sequence). CDR3 coding DNA: TGTGCCTGGAGTGTATTTACGGGGATTGGTCAGCCCCAGCATTTT. It specifies CAWSVFTGIGQPQHF.

This clone was seen a single time. The chain employs TRBV28 and TRBJ2-1, with TRBD2 matching over 11 bases. The CDR3 is made up of 17 amino acids. V dropped 5 bases and J dropped 0; count of bases not matched to a gene: 6. CDR1 and CDR2 (germline): MDHEN, SYDVKM. DNA of the CDR3: TGTGCCAGCAGTGGGACTAGCGGCATATTCTCCTACAATGAGCAGTTCTTC. Its translation is CASSGTSGIFSYNEQFF. Full variable domain (missing parts from reference TRBV28 and TRBJ2-1): DVKVTQSSRYLVKRTGEKVFLECVQDMDHENMFWYRQDPGLGLRLIYFSYDVKMKEKGDIPEGYSVSREKKERFSLILESASTNQTSMYLCASSGTSGIFSYNEQFFGPGTRLTVL.

This clone was observed a single time. V usage is TRBV5-1 and J usage is TRBJ1-1; perhaps TRBD1 as D (6 bases). Trimming took 4 bases from V and 0 from J, leaving 19 bases between them. CDR1 SGHRS and CDR2 YFSETQ come from the germline V gene. The CDR3 runs 17 residues. The CDR3 DNA sequence: TGCGCCAGCAGCCCCCCACCCTCCACAGGGATGAACACTGAAGCTTTCTTT. This encodes CASSPPPSTGMNTEAFF. Full variable domain (outside the CDR3, taken from reference TRBV5-1 and TRBJ1-1): KAGVTQTPRYLIKTRGQQVTLSCSPISGHRSVSWYQQTPGQGLQFLFEYFSETQRNKGNFPGRFSGRQFSNSRSEMNVSTLELGDSALYLCASSPPPSTGMNTEAFFGQGTRLTVV.

The chain joins TRBV19 to TRBJ1-2; D possibly corresponds to TRBD1 (6 bases). V shed 6 bases and J shed 2 bases, with 19 bases lying between them. The V gene's germline CDR1 is LNHDA and CDR2 SQIVND (reference sequence). This CDR3 region has 16 residues. This chain's CDR3 is CASSLSWGRGNYGYTF. The CDR3 nucleotides are TGTGCCAGTAGCCTATCCTGGGGGCGGGGGAACTATGGCTACACCTTC.

The rearrangement uses TRBV4-3 and TRBJ2-3; TRBD1 might be the D (6 bases). V dropped 0 bases and J dropped 2 bases, with 15 bases sitting between them. Germline V CDR1 and CDR2: LGHNA, YSLEER. CDR3 length: 17 residues. CDR3 DNA: TGCGCCAGCAGCCAAGATAGGCAGGGGCGTAACACAGATACGCAGTATTTT. Translated: CASSQDRQGRNTDTQYF.

The chain joins TRBV4-1 to TRBJ1-2; 12 bases map to TRBD1. Germline values: CDR1 MGHRA, CDR2 YSYEKL. Trimming at V came to 1 base and at J to 6 bases, leaving 9 bases not matched to a gene. CDR3 length: 17 amino acids. CDR3 sequence (DNA): TGCGCCAGCAGCCAAGTAAATCCGGGACAGGGGGCAAATGGCTACACCTTC. This gives the protein CASSQVNPGQGANGYTF.

The chain combines TRBV25-1 with TRBJ2-7; TRBD2 agrees at 9 bases. Germline values: CDR1 MGHDK, CDR2 SYGVNS. After removal of 1 base from V and 0 bases from J, the junction contained 7 bases not matched to a gene. This CDR3 region has 17 residues. CDR3: CASSELAGVGDSYEQYF. CDR3 DNA: TGTGCCAGCAGTGAATTAGCGGGAGTAGGGGACTCCTACGAGCAGTACTTC.

The gene calls are TRBV6-1 and TRBJ2-1, with a possible D match to TRBD2 (6 bases). The V end lost 2 bases, the J end lost 4 bases, and 6 bases lay between the germline ends. Germline values: CDR1 MNHNS, CDR2 SASEGT. The CDR3 contains 13 residues. Written as DNA, the CDR3 is TGTGCCAGCAGTGAACGGGGGTACAATGAGCAGTTCTTC. It specifies CASSERGYNEQFF.

This chain joins TRBV25-1 and TRBJ2-5, with 9 positions matching TRBD1. The better agreement between TRBJ2-7 and the DNA end casts doubt on the J call. The germline V gene encodes CDR1 MGHDK and CDR2 SYGVNS. The CDR3 covers 14 residues. CDR3 sequence: CASSRDREFYEQYF. For the CDR3, the DNA is TGTGCCAGCAGCCGGGACAGGGAGTTTTACGAGCAGTACTTC.

This chain joins TRBV30 and TRBJ1-3, with a tentative D call TRBD1 (5 bases). The V end lost 0 bases, the J end lost 0 bases, and 15 bases lay between the germline ends. The CDR3 runs 17 residues. In germline, CDR1 is GTSNPN, CDR2 SVGIG (reference sequence). The CDR3 reads CAWSVRGRRPSGNTIYF. For the CDR3, the DNA is TGTGCCTGGAGTGTAAGGGGCCGCCGGCCCTCTGGAAACACCATATATTTT. Together with reference TRBV30 and TRBJ1-3, the CDR3 gives the full variable domain: SQTIHQWPATLVQPVGSPLSLECTVEGTSNPNLYWYRQAAGRGLQLLFYSVGIGQISSEVPQNLSASRPQDRQFILSSKKLLLSDSGFYLCAWSVRGRRPSGNTIYFGEGSWLTVV.